A selection of T cell receptor beta chains follows, all from one sample in a study of T cell responses to AZD1222 COVID-19 vaccine. Sequencing used immunoSEQ multiplex PCR; TCRdb keeps in-frame clones, though not all of them. The sample lists 150,000 to 200,000 clones, almost 90% occurring once. The material was peripheral blood, obtained 28 days after the second AZD1222 dose. These receptors originate from an adult who received the AZD1222 COVID-19 vaccine. CDR3s include the opening cysteine and the closing phenylalanine or tryptophan. D genes are given only for firm matches. Clone size is given for some rows only: seen once, a few or many times, or a class if the clone is expanded.

D gene,V gene,J gene,clone size,CDR3 DNA,CDR3 protein
TRBD1,TRBV7-2,TRBJ2-1,.,TGTGCCAGCAGCTCGGGACAGGCCGAGTTCTTC,CASSSGQAEFF
.,TRBV19,TRBJ1-1,.,TGTGCCAGTAGTATACTCACCGAGAACACTGAAGCTTTCTTT,CASSILTENTEAFF
.,TRBV7-6,TRBJ2-2,.,TGTGCCAGCAGCTTAGCTACTGCGGGCACCGGGGAGCTGTTTTTT,CASSLATAGTGELFF
.,TRBV21-1,TRBJ1-1,.,TGTGCCAGCAGCAAAGATAAACCGAACACTGAAGCTTTCTTT,CASSKDKPNTEAFF
.,TRBV19,TRBJ2-2,.,TGTGCCAGTAGTATAGAACTGGGGGGCTGGAGCACCGGGGAGCTGTTTTTT,CASSIELGGWSTGELFF
.,TRBV19,TRBJ1-1,.,TGTGCCAGTAGTATAGGGTCGAACACTGAAGCTTTCTTT,CASSIGSNTEAFF
.,TRBV6-2/TRBV6-3,TRBJ2-5,.,TGTGCCAGCAGTTACTCAAACTACAGGGAAGAGACCCAGTACTTC,CASSYSNYREETQYF
.,TRBV3-1/TRBV3-2,TRBJ1-2,.,TGTGCCAGCAGCCCAACTGGGATCTATGGCTACACCTTC,CASSPTGIYGYTF
.,TRBV30,TRBJ2-6,.,TGTGCCTGGAGACAGGGCTTCTCTGGGGCCAACGTCCTGACTTTC,CAWRQGFSGANVLTF
TRBD1,TRBV4-1,TRBJ1-1,.,TGCGCCAGCAGCCAAGCCGGGACAGGGGACACTGAAGCTTTCTTT,CASSQAGTGDTEAFF
TRBD1,TRBV29-1,TRBJ1-5,.,TGCAGCGTTGTGGACAGGGGCGGCAATCAGCCCCAGCATTTT,CSVVDRGGNQPQHF
TRBD2,TRBV27,TRBJ2-3,once,TGTGCCAGCAGTTTTGGGCCCAGAGCGGGGGGGTCAGATACGCAGTATTTT,CASSFGPRAGGSDTQYF
TRBD2,TRBV6-2/TRBV6-3,TRBJ2-5,.,TGTGCCAGCAGTTACGCTTACTTAGCGGGTGGGGAGGAGACCCAGTACTTC,CASSYAYLAGGEETQYF
.,TRBV7-8,TRBJ2-4,.,TGTGCCAGCGTTCCGTCAGGGGAGGAAAACATTCAGTACTTC,CASVPSGEENIQYF
TRBD1,TRBV27,TRBJ1-2,.,TGTGCCAGCAGTCCTGGGACAGGGAATGTCTATGGCTACACCTTC,CASSPGTGNVYGYTF
TRBD1,TRBV6-2/TRBV6-3,TRBJ2-3,few,TGTGCCAGCAGTTACGCACAGACAGGGGGCATAACAGATACGCAGTATTTT,CASSYAQTGGITDTQYF
.,TRBV9,TRBJ2-1,.,TGTGCCAGCAGCGTACAGGACAGATACAATGAGCAGTTCTTC,CASSVQDRYNEQFF
.,TRBV7-2,TRBJ2-6,.,TGTGCCAGCAGCCAGGCCACAGCGGGGGCCAACGTCCTGACTTTC,CASSQATAGANVLTF
.,TRBV19,TRBJ2-1,.,TGTGCCAGTAGTATAGATCGTGATACCCTTTCCTACAATGAGCAGTTCTTC,CASSIDRDTLSYNEQFF
.,TRBV24-1,TRBJ2-5,.,TGTGCCACCAGTGATTTTGACAGCCTTGAAGAGACCCAGTACTTC,CATSDFDSLEETQYF
.,TRBV9,TRBJ1-6,.,TGTGCCAGCAGCGTGGACAGAAATACCGGTAATTCACCCCTCCACTTT,CASSVDRNTGNSPLHF
TRBD2,TRBV4-1,TRBJ2-7,.,TGCGCCAGCAGCCAAGAGGGGGAGGGAATCTACGAGCAGTACTTC,CASSQEGEGIYEQYF
.,TRBV7-2,TRBJ1-1,.,TGTGCCAGCAGCGGAGGGGGGTGGGGTGAAGCTTTCTTT,CASSGGGWGEAFF
TRBD1,TRBV19,TRBJ2-7,.,TGTGCCAGTACCCCCGGGACAGGAAACTCCTACGAGCAGTACTTC,CASTPGTGNSYEQYF
.,TRBV9,TRBJ2-7,.,TGTGCCAGCAGCCCCCGTGAGGGGGGATCCCTCTCCTACGAGCAGTACTTC,CASSPREGGSLSYEQYF
TRBD2,TRBV7-3,TRBJ2-3,.,TGTGCCAGCAGCTTAACGGGGACTAGCGGGGGACGCACAGATACGCAGTATTTT,CASSLTGTSGGRTDTQYF
.,TRBV9,TRBJ1-6,once,TGTGCCAGCAGCCGACAGAATAATTCACCCCTCCACTTT,CASSRQNNSPLHF
.,TRBV5-6,TRBJ2-6,.,TGTGCCAGCAGCTTTCGTTTCGGATCCGGGGCCAACGTCCTGACTTTC,CASSFRFGSGANVLTF
.,TRBV5-6,TRBJ2-7,once,TGTGCCAGCAGCTTTGGGGTAGGGCAGGAATCGCACGAGCAGTACTTC,CASSFGVGQESHEQYF
TRBD1,TRBV5-4,TRBJ2-1,once,TGTGCCAGCAGCTTTGGGGCAGGGGGCCCCTACAATGAGCAGTTCTTC,CASSFGAGGPYNEQFF
.,TRBV28,TRBJ1-2,.,TGTGCCAGCAGTTTAGTCGGCGACTATGGCTACACCTTC,CASSLVGDYGYTF
.,TRBV6-4,TRBJ1-1,.,TGTGCCAGCAGGGGGTTTGACACTGAAGCTTTCTTT,CASRGFDTEAFF
.,TRBV29-1,TRBJ1-1,.,TGCAGCGTTGGACAGTTGAACACTGAAGCTTTCTTT,CSVGQLNTEAFF
.,TRBV5-1,TRBJ2-3,.,TGCGCCAGCAGCTTGGCCGGAGGTAGCACAGATACGCAGTATTTT,CASSLAGGSTDTQYF
.,TRBV5-1,TRBJ1-1,.,TGCGCCAGCAGCACGGGAGGCGATTTTACCGAAGCTTTCTTT,CASSTGGDFTEAFF
.,TRBV6-6,TRBJ1-5,.,TGTGCCAGCGCAAAAGGGGGGACTAGCAATCAGCCCCAGCATTTT,CASAKGGTSNQPQHF
.,TRBV30,TRBJ1-3,.,TGTGCCTGGAGTGTATCGCCGGGGGCTGGAAACACCATATATTTT,CAWSVSPGAGNTIYF
TRBD1,TRBV5-1,TRBJ1-1,.,TGCGCCAGCAGCGCGTCAGGGGGCGGCACTGAAGCTTTCTTT,CASSASGGGTEAFF
.,TRBV19,TRBJ1-6,.,TGTGCCAGTAGTATAGGAGCCAGACAGTTTAATTCACCCCTCCACTTT,CASSIGARQFNSPLHF
TRBD1,TRBV13,TRBJ2-4,.,TGTGCCAGCCGTAAACAGGGGGACATTCAGTACTTC,CASRKQGDIQYF
.,TRBV7-8,TRBJ1-6,.,TGTGCCAGCAGCTTAGGCGGCAGGGTGGATTCACCCCTCCACTTT,CASSLGGRVDSPLHF
TRBD1,TRBV9,TRBJ2-7,.,TGTGCCAGCAGCGTAGCAAAGGGGGCCTTGGACGAGCAGTACTTC,CASSVAKGALDEQYF
.,TRBV9,TRBJ2-6,.,TGTGCCAGCAGCTCCCGGGACGGAGACTCTGGGGCCAACGTCCTGACTTTC,CASSSRDGDSGANVLTF
.,TRBV28,TRBJ1-6,.,TGTGCCAGCAGCCTTACCGGCTTTGGGAGCTCCTATAATTCACCCCTCCACTTT,CASSLTGFGSSYNSPLHF
.,TRBV4-3,TRBJ2-7,.,TGCGCCAGCAGCCATCCAGAGGGGGGGATGCCTAACTCCTACGAGCAGTACTTC,CASSHPEGGMPNSYEQYF
TRBD2,TRBV4-1,TRBJ2-1,few,TGCGCCAGCAGCCAAGTTGGACTAGCGGATGACAATGAGCAGTTCTTC,CASSQVGLADDNEQFF
TRBD1,TRBV7-9,TRBJ1-5,once,TGTGCCAGCAGCGAGGACAGGGTGCTGCCCCAGCATTTT,CASSEDRVLPQHF
TRBD2,TRBV5-4,TRBJ2-7,.,TGTGCCAGCAGCTTGGGGCTAGCGGGGGGAGCCTACGAGCAGTACTTC,CASSLGLAGGAYEQYF